These 25 T cell receptor beta chains were all obtained from the same sample, sequenced in a study of shared clonotypes between healthy human individuals. The naive CD8 population came from CD45RO-negative cells selected for CCR7, without terminally differentiated effector memory CD45RA+ cells. Measured with immunoSEQ multiplex PCR; TCRdb has only the in-frame clones, and not every one. The sample holds roughly 1,800,000 clones; over 85% are singletons and the top ten take 1% to 1.5%. The sample comprised naive CD8+ T cells sorted from blood. The receptors were sampled from a man aged 18 to 30 in good health.

This clone has a single count. The chain uses TRBV7-9 and TRBJ2-7; 7 bases are shared with TRBD1. The CDR3 is 16 amino acids. Germline V gives CDR1 SEHNR, CDR2 FQNEAQ (reference sequence). With 0 bases clipped from V and 0 bases from J, the junction kept 5 bases outside the gene matches. CDR3 in amino acids: CASSLAGTASSYEQYF. CDR3 DNA sequence: TGTGCCAGCAGCTTAGCCGGGACAGCCAGCTCCTACGAGCAGTACTTC.

In its sample, this clone was seen a few times. This sequence joins TRBV2 and TRBJ2-2; D not certain. CDR3 length: 16 amino acids. Germline-derived CDR1 and CDR2 are SNHLY and FYNNEI. Trimming left V 3 bases short and J 0 bases short, with 11 bases between. The CDR3: CASSDLGGPNTGELFF. Here the CDR3 DNA reads TGTGCCAGCAGTGATTTAGGCGGACCGAACACCGGGGAGCTGTTTTTT.

The chain is built from TRBV5-5 and TRBJ2-2, with TRBD2 identical over 8 bases. CDR3 length: 15 amino acids. Unmatched junction bases numbered 5, after V lost 4 bases and J lost 3 bases. The V gene's germline CDR1 is SGHKS and CDR2 YYEKEE (reference sequence). CDR3 in DNA: TGTGCCAGCAGCCCCCCAGCGGGGGACACCGGGGAGCTGTTTTTT. This sequence encodes CASSPPAGDTGELFF.

The chain combines TRBV2 with TRBJ2-7, with a possible D match to TRBD2 (7 bases). The CDR3 is 11 residues long. CDR1 and CDR2 (germline): SNHLY, FYNNEI. V was pared by 8 bases and J by 5 bases, with 10 bases between. CDR3 sequence: CASGGANEQYF. The CDR3 DNA reads as TGTGCCAGCGGGGGGGCTAACGAGCAGTACTTC.

The chain has TRBV19 and TRBJ2-7, with a tentative D call TRBD2 (5 bases). The CDR3 runs to 13 residues. V lost 6 bases and J lost 2, with 11 bases in between. Germline CDR1 reads LNHDA; CDR2 reads SQIVND (reference sequence). The DNA for the CDR3 is TGTGCCAGTAGAGCGGCACCCACCTACGAGCAGTACTTC. It codes for CASRAAPTYEQYF.

The chain recombines TRBV5-4 with TRBJ2-7; 14 nucleotides line up with TRBD2. The CDR3 length is 14 residues. The ends lost 5 bases at V and 4 bases at J; junction bases unmatched: 2. The germline gives CDR1 SGHNT, CDR2 YYREEE (reference sequence). CDR3 coding DNA: TGTGCCAGCAGTTGGACTAGCGGGGGGTACGAGCAGTACTTC. Protein product: CASSWTSGGYEQYF.

In DNA form, the CDR3 reads TGTGCCAGCAGCGACAGCGCGAACACCGGGGAGCTGTTTTTT. This gives the protein CASSDSANTGELFF. This chain connects TRBV5-6 to TRBJ2-2; a weak D match, TRBD1 (5 bases). Germline V gene lookup returns CDR1 SGHDT and CDR2 YYEEEE. This CDR3 region has 14 residues. V shed 4 bases and J shed 0 bases, with 7 bases lying between them.

J is TRBJ2-1 and V is TRBV4-1; 9 bases align to TRBD1. CDR1 and CDR2 (germline): MGHRA, YSYEKL. Trimming removed 4 bases from V and 2 bases from J; junction bases left unmatched: 3. This CDR3 contains 15 residues. The CDR3 coding sequence is TGCGCCAGCAGCCCTACAGGGGGCCCCTACAATGAGCAGTTCTTC. This encodes CASSPTGGPYNEQFF.

The chain uses TRBV9 and TRBJ2-7; no clear D. V was pared by 0 bases and J by 5 bases, with 9 bases between. The CDR3 has 13 residues. The germline gives CDR1 SGDLS, CDR2 YYNGEE. The CDR3 DNA is TGTGCCAGCAGCGTAGAACTCGCGGACGAGCAGTACTTC. Residues: CASSVELADEQYF.

This clone appeared a single time. The chain uses TRBV7-9 and TRBJ2-7, with TRBD1 identical over 7 bases. With 0 bases clipped from V and 3 bases from J, the junction kept 5 bases outside the gene matches. This CDR3 contains 15 residues. CDR1 and CDR2 from the germline V gene are SEHNR and FQNEAQ (reference sequence). The CDR3 reads CASSLARDRGYEQYF. The CDR3, as DNA: TGTGCCAGCAGCTTAGCTAGGGACAGAGGCTACGAGCAGTACTTC.

The chain couples TRBV7-6 to TRBJ2-7, with TRBD1 matching over 9 bases. Germline CDR1 is SGHVS and CDR2 is FNYEAQ. The CDR3 has 15 amino acids. Losses at the gene ends were 2 bases for V and 3 bases for J; bases not matched to a gene: 5. The DNA for the CDR3 is TGTGCCAGCAGCTTAAAAGGGACAGGGTTCTACGAGCAGTACTTC. This gives the protein CASSLKGTGFYEQYF.

The chain has TRBV6-1 and TRBJ1-2, with D possibly matching TRBD1 (6 bases). The germline gives CDR1 MNHNS, CDR2 SASEGT. V was clipped by 1 base and J by 2 bases, with 17 bases between them. The CDR3 sequence is 17 residues long. The CDR3 DNA is TGTGCCAGCAGTGAAGGGCATACAGGGTGGGGGAACTATGGCTACACCTTC. Protein sequence: CASSEGHTGWGNYGYTF.

Notes on this clone: Other nucleotide sequences in the sample specify the same CDR3. The rearrangement uses TRBV6-5 and TRBJ2-7, with no clear D. Germline assignment: CDR1 MNHEY and CDR2 SVGAGI. The V and J ends lost 5 bases and 3 bases respectively, with 5 bases between them. The CDR3 has 11 amino acids. In DNA form, the CDR3 reads TGTGCCAGCAGTAACAACTACGAGCAGTACTTC. It translates to CASSNNYEQYF.

CDR3 nucleotides: TGCGCCAGCAGCCAAGCCTGGACAGGTGGCTACGAGCAGTACTTC. This sequence encodes CASSQAWTGGYEQYF. The rearrangement links TRBV4-1 to TRBJ2-7; 7 bases map to TRBD1. CDR3 size: 15 residues. Germline CDR1 and CDR2: MGHRA and YSYEKL. V shed 1 base and J 3 bases; nucleotides not matched to a gene: 6.

This clone was seen a single time. The genes are TRBV7-8 and TRBJ1-2; 7 bases match TRBD1. The CDR3 totals 14 residues. Germline V gene sequence: CDR1 SGHVS, CDR2 FQNEAQ. Unmatched junction bases numbered 13, after V lost 4 bases and J lost 11 bases. The CDR3 DNA follows: TGTGCCAGCAGCTCCGGGACAGCAGTTCACGGGTACACCTTC. Encoded protein: CASSSGTAVHGYTF. Drawing the rest from reference TRBV7-8 and TRBJ1-2, the complete variable domain is GAGVSQSPRYKVAKRGQDVALRCDPISGHVSLFWYQQALGQGPEFLTYFQNEAQLDKSGLPSDRFFAERPEGSVSTLKIQRTQQEDSAVYLCASSSGTAVHGYTFGSGTRLTVV.

This clone was picked up one time. This chain connects TRBV28 to TRBJ1-2; TRBD1 matches 8 bases. The trim removed 6 bases at V and 8 bases at J, leaving 17 bases unmatched. The CDR3 totals 16 residues. CDR1 is MDHEN and CDR2 is SYDVKM in the germline V gene. CDR3 nucleotide sequence: TGTGCCAGCAGAACGGACAGGGCCGGTGAGACATTCGGCTACACCTTC. Translation gives CASRTDRAGETFGYTF.

The CDR3 is CASSPLGYGYTF. Written as DNA, the CDR3 is TGTGCCAGCAGCCCGTTAGGCTATGGCTACACCTTC. The chain uses TRBV9 and TRBJ1-2; no reliable D call. The V end lost 4 bases, the J end lost 4 bases, and 8 bases lay between the germline ends. There are 12 residues in the CDR3. Germline loops: CDR1 SGDLS, CDR2 YYNGEE.

The rearrangement uses TRBV4-1 and TRBJ2-1; D possibly corresponds to TRBD2 (5 bases). Per germline, CDR1 MGHRA and CDR2 YSYEKL. This CDR3 contains 14 residues. V was cut by 0 bases and J by 12 bases, with 15 bases left in between. The CDR3 nucleotides read TGCGCCAGCAGCCAAGAAACGGCTAGCACCGGGCAGTTCTTC. Its translation is CASSQETASTGQFF.

The gene calls are TRBV9 and TRBJ1-1; D ambiguous. CDR3 length equals 15 residues. Germline V CDR1 and CDR2: SGDLS, YYNGEE. The V and J ends lost 0 bases and 5 bases respectively, with 14 bases between them. The CDR3 sequence: CASSVVDTWGTEAFF. The CDR3 DNA follows: TGTGCCAGCAGCGTAGTCGACACCTGGGGTACTGAAGCTTTCTTT.

The V call is TRBV14, the J call TRBJ2-7; unclear D gene. V lost 1 base and J lost 3, with 10 bases in between. This CDR3 region has 14 residues. The germline CDR1 and CDR2 sequences are SGHDN and FVKESK. The CDR3 sequence: CASSQGTVGYEQYF. CDR3 sequence (DNA): TGTGCCAGCAGCCAAGGGACGGTAGGCTACGAGCAGTACTTC.

V is TRBV28 and J is TRBJ1-1; 7 bases are shared with TRBD1. The CDR3 spans 14 residues. Germline CDR1 and CDR2: MDHEN and SYDVKM. V shed 9 bases and J 1 base; nucleotides not matched to a gene: 8. CDR3 nucleotides: TGTGCCAGTACCATGGACAGGCCGAACACTGAAGCTTTCTTT. As protein: CASTMDRPNTEAFF.

This rearrangement joins TRBV5-6 to TRBJ2-5; a weak D match, TRBD2 (5 bases). V lost 0 bases, J lost 5 bases, and 8 bases lay in between. Looked up from germline, CDR1 is SGHDT and CDR2 is YYEEEE. CDR3 size: 13 residues. The CDR3 region has the DNA TGTGCCAGCAGCTTGGAGACTATCGAGACCCAGTACTTC. It yields the protein CASSLETIETQYF. The whole variable domain, filled in from reference TRBV5-6 and TRBJ2-5, reads DAGVTQSPTHLIKTRGQQVTLRCSPKSGHDTVSWYQQALGQGPQFIFQYYEEEERQRGNFPDRFSGHQFPNYSSELNVNALLLGDSALYLCASSLETIETQYFGPGTRLLVL.

The rearrangement links TRBV19 to TRBJ1-1; D not resolved. The CDR3 length is 16 residues. V shed 1 base and J shed 1 base, with 13 bases lying between them. Germline-derived CDR1 and CDR2 are LNHDA and SQIVND (reference sequence). The chain's CDR3 is CASSIAEDTSNTEAFF. The DNA of the CDR3 is TGTGCCAGTAGTATAGCTGAAGACACTTCGAACACTGAAGCTTTCTTT. Full variable domain (rest looked up from reference TRBV19 and TRBJ1-1): DGGITQSPKYLFRKEGQNVTLSCEQNLNHDAMYWYRQDPGQGLRLIYYSQIVNDFQKGDIAEGYSVSREKKESFPLTVTSAQKNPTAFYLCASSIAEDTSNTEAFFGQGTRLTVV.

Of note for this clone: The sample carries other DNA sequences with the same CDR3. The chain uses TRBV19 and TRBJ1-2; D possibly corresponds to TRBD1 (5 bases). Trimming took 3 bases from V and 2 from J, leaving 7 bases between them. The CDR3 contains 13 residues. Germline CDR1 is LNHDA and CDR2 is SQIVND (reference sequence). The CDR3, as DNA: TGTGCCAGTAGTATGTCAGGGAACTATGGCTACACCTTC. Translation: CASSMSGNYGYTF. Together with reference TRBV19 and TRBJ1-2, the CDR3 gives the full variable domain: DGGITQSPKYLFRKEGQNVTLSCEQNLNHDAMYWYRQDPGQGLRLIYYSQIVNDFQKGDIAEGYSVSREKKESFPLTVTSAQKNPTAFYLCASSMSGNYGYTFGSGTRLTVV.

The gene calls are TRBV28 and TRBJ1-4; tentative D call: TRBD1 (6 bases). The V end lost 5 bases, the J end lost 14 bases, and 24 bases lay between the germline ends. CDR3 length equals 15 residues. Germline loops: CDR1 MDHEN, CDR2 SYDVKM. Here the CDR3 DNA reads TGTGCCAGCAGTACAAAGGACAGAGGAGATATGAAGCTGTTTTTT. As protein: CASSTKDRGDMKLFF.